This TCR beta chain was sequenced for a study of beta chain features in type 1 diabetes. Whole-study findings and limits: Healthy donors had naive, central memory and Treg TCRB repertoires that appeared less similar than those seen among patients.

cDNA synthesis used the whole RNA isolate, giving expressed TCRB sequences. Libraries were prepared by immunoSEQ multiplex PCR; TCRdb keeps only in-frame clonotypes and omits some of them. The data show about 320,000 clones, 13% to 15% seen once. Germline V gene data show CDR1 as MNHEY and CDR2 as SVGAGI. CDR3 length: 14 residues. The V and J ends lost 0 bases and 6 bases respectively, with 8 bases between them. As for this clone: Its antigen is unidentified.

The receptor was derived from a man aged 30-40 years in good health. Source material: central memory CD4+ T cells from blood. The V and J genes are TRBV6-5 and TRBJ1-4; D not certain. CDR3 nucleotides: TGTGCCAGCAGTTACTCGATACCGGATGAAAAACTGTTTTTT. Its protein product is CASSYSIPDEKLFF.